The 23 T cell receptor beta chains reported below all come from one sample, sequenced in a study of blood T cells in healthy people across ages. Together with a sample-barcoded 5' primer, a J-beta primer mix was included in a second PCR lasting about 6 to 11 cycles. TCRdb used MiXCR to reprocess the 5' RACE reads, holding one entry per CDR3 protein. The top ten hold 15% of the sample, which has about 650,000 distinct CDR3 sequences, about 30% seen once. Sequenced: blood. The receptor set was obtained from a woman at least 80 years old in good health.

Comment on this clonotype: A junction boundary mismatches the germline segment, possibly from a read error. The chain joins TRBV7-8 to TRBJ2-3; D might be TRBD1 or TRBD2, each matching 5 bases. The CDR3 consists of 15 residues. Germline V gives CDR1 SGHVS, CDR2 FQNEAQ. CDR3 amino acids: CASSADGAPTDMQYF. The CDR3 bases are TGTGCCAGCAGCGCGGACGGGGCTCCCACGGATATGCAGTATTTT.

The rearrangement links TRBV28 to TRBJ2-2; D call uncertain. CDR1 is MDHEN and CDR2 is SYDVKM in the germline V gene. Trimming cost V 7 bases and J 1 base, with 7 bases left between them. The CDR3 has 13 amino acids. Here the CDR3 DNA reads TGTGCCAGCAAATACAAGAACACCGGGGAGCTGTTTTTT. It yields the protein CASKYKNTGELFF.

This clonotype was counted between two and nine times. This chain links TRBV2 with TRBJ1-2; TRBD1 might be the D (6 bases). Germline-derived CDR1 and CDR2 are SNHLY and FYNNEI. The CDR3 totals 13 residues. V was shortened by 3 bases and J by 4 bases, with 9 bases between the two germline ends. In DNA, the CDR3 is TGTGCCAGCAGTGAGGACAGACCCTATGGCTACACCTTC. Protein: CASSEDRPYGYTF.

The rearrangement links TRBV29-1 to TRBJ2-1; 8 bases fit TRBD1. After removal of 7 bases from V and 5 bases from J, the junction contained 7 bases not matched to a gene. CDR3 size: 13 residues. Germline assignment: CDR1 SQVTM and CDR2 ANQGSEA. CDR3 nucleotides: TGCAGCGGCCGGGACAGGATAGACAATGAGCAGTTCTTC. It is translated as CSGRDRIDNEQFF.

This chain links TRBV2 with TRBJ2-2; 9 nucleotides line up with TRBD1. This CDR3 is built from 18 residues. CDR1 and CDR2 from the germline V gene are SNHLY and FYNNEI. The V gene end was trimmed by 6 bases and the J gene end by 1 base; junction bases not matched to a gene: 12. The CDR3 region has the DNA TGTGCCAGCAGCCCGGGACAGGGACACCCATTGAACACCGGGGAGCTGTTTTTT. This gives the protein CASSPGQGHPLNTGELFF.

The chain employs TRBV20-1 and TRBJ1-2; D gene unclear. V lost 5 bases and J lost 8, with 12 bases in between. The CDR3 is 11 residues long. The germline CDR1 and CDR2 sequences are DFQATT and SNEGSKA (reference sequence). This chain's CDR3 is CSARGTEGYTF. DNA of the CDR3: TGCAGTGCTCGCGGAACGGAAGGCTACACCTTC.

Comment on this clonotype: Germline is not matched at one junction end, which may reflect a read error. J is TRBJ1-2 and V is TRBV5-5; 9 bases agree with TRBD1. CDR1 is SGHKS and CDR2 is YYEKEE in the germline V gene (reference sequence). This CDR3 is 15 amino acids long. This chain's CDR3 is CARSLDGTGGYGYTF. The CDR3 DNA reads as TGTGCCCGCAGCTTGGACGGTACAGGGGGCTATGGTTACACCTTC.

The V call is TRBV15, the J call TRBJ2-1, with unresolved D. Deletions cut 3 bases from V and 14 bases from J, with 14 bases between. Germline values: CDR1 LNHNV, CDR2 YYDKDF (reference sequence). The CDR3 has 12 residues. This chain's CDR3 is CATSSDWQQEFF. The CDR3 bases are TGTGCCACCAGCAGTGATTGGCAGCAGGAGTTCTTC.

This clonotype was seen repeatedly, ten times or more. The chain is built from TRBV6-5 and TRBJ2-1; 9 positions agree with TRBD2. The CDR3 has 14 amino acids. Germline CDR1 and CDR2: MNHEY and SVGAGI. J lost 0 bases, V lost 6 bases, and 0 bases had no gene match. The CDR3 is CASRTSGSYNEQFF. CDR3 nucleotide sequence: TGTGCCAGCAGGACTAGCGGCTCCTACAATGAGCAGTTCTTC.

This clonotype was seen at least ten times. The chain joins TRBV20-1 to TRBJ2-1, with D tentatively TRBD1 (5 bases). The CDR3 sequence is 14 residues long. Germline V gives CDR1 DFQATT, CDR2 SNEGSKA (reference sequence). With 2 bases removed from V and 4 bases from J, the gap between germline ends came to 12 bases. DNA of the CDR3: TGCAGTGCTAGATCGGCAGGGAATTACAATGAGCAGTTCTTC. This gives the protein CSARSAGNYNEQFF.

This clonotype has only a few counts. The chain uses TRBV6-6 and TRBJ1-6; 10 nucleotides line up with TRBD1. The ends lost 2 bases at V and 6 bases at J; junction bases unmatched: 1. The CDR3 length is 15 residues. Germline CDR1 reads MNHNY; CDR2 reads SVGAGI (reference sequence). The CDR3 loop is CASSYRDRGNSPLHF. The CDR3 region has the DNA TGTGCCAGCAGTTACCGGGACAGGGGTAATTCACCCCTCCACTTT.

This chain joins TRBV9 and TRBJ2-5, with a possible D match to TRBD2 (6 bases). From germline, CDR1 is SGDLS and CDR2 YYNGEE. This CDR3 region has 12 residues. V was shortened by 10 bases and J by 2 bases, with 12 bases between the two germline ends. The CDR3 nucleotides read TGTGCCGGCGGGGTACAACAAGAGACCCAGTACTTC. Its translation: CAGGVQQETQYF. The whole variable domain, filled in from reference TRBV9 and TRBJ2-5, reads DSGVTQTPKHLITATGQRVTLRCSPRSGDLSVYWYQQSLDQGLQFLIQYYNGEERAKGNILERFSAQQFPDLHSELNLSSLELGDSALYFCAGGVQQETQYFGPGTRLLVL.

This clonotype has ten or more counts. The chain joins TRBV20-1 to TRBJ2-4; no clear D gene. Trimming took off 3 bases at V and 0 bases at J, with 6 bases between the two ends. The length of the CDR3 is 13 residues. Looked up from germline, CDR1 is DFQATT and CDR2 is SNEGSKA (reference sequence). Here the CDR3 DNA reads TGCAGTGCTAGGATATTAGCCAAAAACATTCAGTACTTC. It codes for CSARILAKNIQYF.

This rearrangement joins TRBV27 to TRBJ2-7, with D possibly being TRBD2 (6 bases). Germline CDR1 reads MNHEY; CDR2 reads SMNVEV (reference sequence). V was pared by 7 bases and J by 3 bases, with 16 bases between. CDR3 length: 14 residues. The CDR3 DNA follows: TGTGCCAGCACGCCGGCGGGGCGCGGCTACGAGCAGTACTTC. Translation gives CASTPAGRGYEQYF.

This clonotype appeared many times. The chain has TRBV7-8 and TRBJ2-6; 8 bases are a match to TRBD1. With 4 bases clipped from V and 0 bases from J, the junction kept 11 bases outside the gene matches. Germline lookup yields CDR1 SGHVS and CDR2 FQNEAQ. The CDR3 extends over 19 amino acids. The CDR3, as DNA: TGTGCCAGCAGCTCCAAAACAGGGGGTCGCACCTCTGGGGCCAACGTCCTGACTTTC. This sequence encodes CASSSKTGGRTSGANVLTF.

On this clonotype: This may stem from a read error, because a much larger clone lies one nucleotide away. This sequence joins TRBV4-1 and TRBJ1-5; D ambiguous. Germline V CDR1 and CDR2: MGHRA, YSYEKL. The CDR3 consists of 13 residues. Between the trimmed V and J ends, which lost 0 bases and 3 bases, there was a span of 3 bases. CDR3 sequence (DNA): TGCGCCAGCAGCCAAGAAGTCAATCAGCCCCAGCATTTT. It translates to CASSQEVNQPQHF.

The chain couples TRBV5-1 to TRBJ2-1, with no clear D. V was clipped by 2 bases and J by 6 bases, with 12 bases between them. This CDR3 region has 14 residues. Per germline, CDR1 SGHRS and CDR2 YFSETQ. The CDR3 is CASSFGQVRNEQFF. CDR3 bases: TGCGCCAGCAGCTTTGGGCAGGTGCGCAATGAGCAGTTCTTC.

This clonotype was counted many times. This chain connects TRBV13 to TRBJ2-1; D gene uncertain. The CDR3 consists of 14 residues. Germline V gives CDR1 PRHDT, CDR2 FYEKMQ (reference sequence). V lost 8 bases and J 0 bases, leaving 11 bases between the germline ends. The CDR3 DNA is TGTGCCAGCGGAAGGGTAAGCTCCTACAATGAGCAGTTCTTC. Amino acids: CASGRVSSYNEQFF.

V gene TRBV6-1 combines with J gene TRBJ1-4; maybe TRBD1 (5 bases). V lost 11 bases and J lost 0, with 19 bases in between. CDR3 length: 16 amino acids. Germline loops: CDR1 MNHNS, CDR2 SASEGT. CDR3 sequence (DNA): TGTGCCTGCAACGGAGCAGGGTTGGCAACTAATGAAAAACTGTTTTTT. Its translation is CACNGAGLATNEKLFF.

This clonotype has ten or more counts. A much larger clonotype is one base distant, so this may be a read error. The rearrangement joins TRBV5-1 to TRBJ2-7, with a weak D call TRBD1 (6 bases). CDR1 is SGHRS, CDR2 YFSETQ, per germline. The CDR3 contains 17 residues. CDR3 nucleotide sequence: TGCGCCGGCAGCTTGGGCGATCCGACAGGCCGGGGCAGCGAGCAGTACTTC. Encoded protein: CAGSLGDPTGRGSEQYF.

In its sample, this clonotype was seen a few times. The chain couples TRBV19 to TRBJ1-1; D not resolved. The V end lost 4 bases, the J end lost 0 bases, and 6 bases lay between the germline ends. The germline V gene has CDR1 LNHDA and CDR2 SQIVND (reference sequence). This CDR3 is built from 13 residues. The CDR3 protein is CASSNGLNTEAFF. DNA for the CDR3: TGTGCCAGTAGTAACGGCTTGAACACTGAAGCTTTCTTT.

The chain couples TRBV7-9 to TRBJ2-5, with 11 bases identical to TRBD2. The J call is in doubt because the DNA end fits TRBJ2-7 better. The CDR3 is 13 residues long. Germline values: CDR1 SEHNR, CDR2 FQNEAQ (reference sequence). CDR3 coding DNA: TGTGCCAGCAGCGCTAGCGGGGGGAACGAGCAGTACTTC. Protein sequence: CASSASGGNEQYF.

About this clonotype itself: A much larger clone lies one base from this, so it may be a read error. This chain uses TRBV7-2 with TRBJ2-7; D is possibly TRBD1 or TRBD2 (6 bases each). The CDR3 has 14 residues. Germline values: CDR1 SGHTA, CDR2 FQGNSA. CDR3 nucleotides: TGTGCCGGCAGCCCACAGGGAGGAACCTACGAGCAGTACTTC. Translating it yields CAGSPQGGTYEQYF.